These 21 T cell receptor beta chains came from one sample sequenced in a study of T cell responses to AZD1222 COVID-19 vaccine (dated by TCRdb to about 2021). The time point label on this specimen signifies: baseline before first vaccination. Preparation of the library involved the immunoSEQ multiplex PCR assay. The table was pulled from immuneACCESS by TCRdb, which kept in-frame rearrangements only. Such tables lose some clones; where checked, under half of the loss comes from unresolved V genes, and the rest has no known cause. The sample yields roughly 180,000 clones; approximately 94% were counted once. 0.64% of the sample comes from the top ten. Sequenced here: peripheral blood, sampled on day 0 of AZD1222 vaccination. These TCRs come from an adult in good health.

This clone was seen once. This chain uses TRBV2 with TRBJ1-2; 8 bases fit TRBD1. CDR1 and CDR2 (germline): SNHLY, FYNNEI. CDR3 size: 13 residues. Unmatched junction bases numbered 3, after V lost 8 bases and J lost 1 base. The CDR3 loop reads CASLGQDNYGYTF. In DNA form, the CDR3 reads TGTGCCAGCCTGGGACAGGATAACTATGGCTACACCTTC.

V gene TRBV14 combines with J gene TRBJ1-2, with 7 bases lining up with TRBD1. The germline gives CDR1 SGHDN, CDR2 FVKESK. The CDR3 sequence is 15 residues long. Trimming cost V 4 bases and J 3 bases; bases outside gene matches: 8. Here the CDR3 reads CASSPYLDRDYGYTF. CDR3 coding DNA: TGTGCCAGCAGCCCGTACCTTGACAGGGACTATGGCTACACCTTC. The whole variable domain, filled in from reference TRBV14 and TRBJ1-2, reads EAGVTQFPSHSVIEKGQTVTLRCDPISGHDNLYWYRRVMGKEIKFLLHFVKESKQDESGMPNNRFLAERTGGTYSTLKVQPAELEDSGVYFCASSPYLDRDYGYTFGSGTRLTVV.

This clone was recorded only once. This rearrangement joins TRBV7-2 to TRBJ1-2; 10 bases line up with TRBD1. With 4 bases clipped from V and 8 bases from J, the junction kept 4 bases outside the gene matches. This CDR3 is built from 13 residues. Germline-derived CDR1 and CDR2 are SGHTA and FQGNSA. The CDR3: CASSSTGGRGYTF. CDR3 nucleotides: TGTGCCAGCAGCTCGACAGGGGGCCGGGGCTACACCTTC. Full variable domain (outside the CDR3, taken from reference TRBV7-2 and TRBJ1-2): GAGVSQSPSNKVTEKGKDVELRCDPISGHTALYWYRQSLGQGLEFLIYFQGNSAPDKSGLPSDRFSAERTGGSVSTLTIQRTQQEDSAVYLCASSSTGGRGYTFGSGTRLTVV.

The chain is built from TRBV12-3 or TRBV12-4 and TRBJ2-2; D is possibly TRBD1 (6 bases). CDR3 length equals 13 residues. The V and J ends lost 5 bases and 4 bases respectively, with 8 bases between them. CDR3 protein: CASSEGGTGELFF. CDR3 coding DNA: TGTGCCAGCAGTGAAGGGGGCACCGGGGAGCTGTTTTTT.

The chain links TRBV9 to TRBJ2-3, with 10 positions matching TRBD2. Unmatched junction bases numbered 9, after V lost 2 bases and J lost 6 bases. This CDR3 contains 16 residues. Germline assignment: CDR1 SGDLS and CDR2 YYNGEE. The CDR3 DNA follows: TGTGCCAGCAGCGTTGCTACTGGAGCGGGAGGGGATACGCAGTATTTT. As protein: CASSVATGAGGDTQYF.

This clone has a handful of counts. The rearrangement links TRBV5-5 to TRBJ2-7, with D perhaps assigned TRBD1 or TRBD2 (5 bases each). CDR1 is SGHKS, CDR2 YYEKEE, per germline (reference sequence). This CDR3 region has 14 residues. V lost 4 bases and J 2 bases, leaving 13 bases between the germline ends. The CDR3 is CASSGGRVPYEQYF. As DNA, the CDR3 is TGTGCCAGCAGCGGGGGACGGGTCCCCTACGAGCAGTACTTC.

This chain connects TRBV18 to TRBJ2-7; D not resolved. CDR1 is KGHSH, CDR2 LQKENI, per germline. V was trimmed by 2 bases and J by 3 bases, leaving 8 bases between them. CDR3 length equals 13 residues. The CDR3 region has the DNA TGTGCCAGCTCACCATCCCCCAACTACGAGCAGTACTTC. Translating it yields CASSPSPNYEQYF.

CDR3 residues: CAISGLGQETQYF. The CDR3 DNA sequence: TGTGCCATCAGTGGCTTGGGACAGGAGACCCAGTACTTC. V usage is TRBV10-3 and J usage is TRBJ2-5, with 7 bases fitting TRBD1. CDR3 length: 13 residues. Germline V lookup: CDR1 ENHRY, CDR2 SYGVKD. V trimming: 4 bases; J trimming: 5 bases; junction bases outside the gene matches: 4.

The chain is built from TRBV27 and TRBJ1-1; no clear D. Germline assignment: CDR1 MNHEY and CDR2 SMNVEV (reference sequence). V dropped 1 base and J dropped 5 bases, with 5 bases sitting between them. CDR3 size: 12 residues. The CDR3 DNA reads as TGTGCCAGCAGTTTATTAGGGACTGAAGCTTTCTTT. Its protein is CASSLLGTEAFF.

This chain joins TRBV7-6 and TRBJ2-3, with D uncertain. The CDR3 length is 16 residues. V was trimmed by 3 bases and J by 5 bases, leaving 18 bases between them. From germline, CDR1 is SGHVS and CDR2 FNYEAQ. CDR3 in amino acids: CASSFIQGTPIDTQYF. The CDR3 DNA follows: TGTGCCAGCAGCTTCATTCAAGGCACCCCTATAGATACGCAGTATTTT.

In nucleotides, the CDR3 is TGCGCCAGCAGTCAATCGAAACAGAGCTCCTACGAGCAGTACTTC. Translated: CASSQSKQSSYEQYF. The J gene is TRBJ2-7, the V gene TRBV23-1; D is unclear. TRBV23-1 is labeled an ORF, and its function is uncertain. The CDR3 is 15 residues long. With 0 bases removed from V and 0 bases from J, the gap between germline ends came to 9 bases.

The chain links TRBV7-9 to TRBJ1-3, with a possible D match to TRBD1 (5 bases). V lost 9 bases to trimming and J lost 1 base, with 13 bases between them. Looked up from germline, CDR1 is SEHNR and CDR2 is FQNEAQ (reference sequence). The CDR3 runs 14 residues. The CDR3 sequence is CARDVDSSGNTIYF. Here the CDR3 DNA reads TGTGCCAGGGACGTAGACAGTTCTGGAAACACCATATATTTT.

The rearrangement joins TRBV18 to TRBJ1-2; unclear D gene. The CDR3 has 13 residues. Germline values: CDR1 KGHSH, CDR2 LQKENI. V lost 0 bases to trimming and J lost 5 bases, with 7 bases between them. DNA of the CDR3: TGTGCCAGCTCACCACCGTCCGGGTATGGCTACACCTTC. As protein: CASSPPSGYGYTF.

The genes are TRBV6-5 and TRBJ1-2; D is unclear. The CDR3 length is 12 residues. The ends were cut back, 9 bases at V and 6 bases at J, with 14 bases in the middle. Germline-derived CDR1 and CDR2 are MNHEY and SVGAGI. The CDR3 DNA follows: TGTGCCAGTGGGAAGCCCGGTGATGGCTACACCTTC. Protein sequence: CASGKPGDGYTF.

This chain joins TRBV5-5 and TRBJ2-1; D unresolved. Trimming took off 2 bases at V and 5 bases at J, with 8 bases between the two ends. This CDR3 comprises 13 residues. Looked up from germline, CDR1 is SGHKS and CDR2 is YYEKEE (reference sequence). The CDR3 region has the DNA TGTGCCAGCAGCTTAAGTTGGCACAATGAGCAGTTCTTC. This gives the protein CASSLSWHNEQFF.

The chain is built from TRBV12-3 or TRBV12-4 and TRBJ2-7; D is uncertain. The CDR3 loop spans 12 amino acids. V was pared by 3 bases and J by 3 bases, with 6 bases between. CDR3 protein: CASSFSNYEQYF. In DNA, the CDR3 is TGTGCCAGCAGTTTTTCCAACTACGAGCAGTACTTC.

The chain employs TRBV29-1 and TRBJ2-7, with 13 bases fitting TRBD2. Losses at the gene ends were 5 bases for V and 4 bases for J; bases not matched to a gene: 8. The CDR3 is 15 amino acids. Germline lookup yields CDR1 SQVTM and CDR2 ANQGSEA. CDR3 sequence (DNA): TGCAGCGTTTCAGGACTAGCGGGAGAAAGGTACGAGCAGTACTTC. Translation: CSVSGLAGERYEQYF.

The gene calls are TRBV7-8 and TRBJ2-3; the match to TRBD2 covers 10 bases. The germline V gene encodes CDR1 SGHVS and CDR2 FQNEAQ. J gave up 2 bases and V 5 bases, and 10 bases lay outside the gene matches. This CDR3 comprises 17 residues. The CDR3 DNA reads as TGTGCCAGCAGCCCTTCCATAGCGGGGGGAGTCACAGATACGCAGTATTTT. Encoded protein: CASSPSIAGGVTDTQYF.

The genes are TRBV7-9 and TRBJ2-1, with 14 bases that match TRBD2. The germline CDR1 and CDR2 sequences are SEHNR and FQNEAQ (reference sequence). This CDR3 has 15 amino acids. V shed 3 bases and J 9 bases; nucleotides not matched to a gene: 4. In nucleotides, the CDR3 is TGTGCCAGCAGCTTGGGACTAGCGGGAGCGATTGAGCAGTTCTTC. Its protein product is CASSLGLAGAIEQFF.

The CDR3, as DNA: TGTGCCAGCAGCTTCGGGACTAGCGGCCACAATGAGCAGTTCTTC. It encodes CASSFGTSGHNEQFF. The rearrangement joins TRBV11-2 to TRBJ2-1, with 11 bases aligning to TRBD2. CDR1 and CDR2 (germline): SGHAT, FQNNGV. The CDR3 is 15 amino acids. After removal of 3 bases from V and 5 bases from J, the junction contained 3 bases not matched to a gene.

J is TRBJ1-3 and V is TRBV10-3, with unresolved D. The CDR3 is 17 residues long. Germline loops: CDR1 ENHRY, CDR2 SYGVKD. Trimming cost V 6 bases and J 0 bases, with 18 bases left between them. The CDR3 coding sequence is TGTGCCATCAGGGCGCCGGCAGGACTCAGCTCTGGAAACACCATATATTTT. Translation: CAIRAPAGLSSGNTIYF.